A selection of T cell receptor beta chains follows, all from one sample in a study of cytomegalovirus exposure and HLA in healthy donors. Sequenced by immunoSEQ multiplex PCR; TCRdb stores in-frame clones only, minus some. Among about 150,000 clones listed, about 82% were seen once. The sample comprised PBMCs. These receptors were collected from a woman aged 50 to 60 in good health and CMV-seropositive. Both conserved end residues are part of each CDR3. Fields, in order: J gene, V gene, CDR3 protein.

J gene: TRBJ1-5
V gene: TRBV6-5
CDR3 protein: CASSFRENQPQHF

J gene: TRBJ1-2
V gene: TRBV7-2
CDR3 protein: CASSLVYRGASYGYTF

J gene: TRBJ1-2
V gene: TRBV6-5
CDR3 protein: CASSGTDNYGYTF

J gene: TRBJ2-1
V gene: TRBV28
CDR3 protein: CASSSSGSYLAQFF

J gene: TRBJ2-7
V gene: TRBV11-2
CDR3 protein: CASSSLGPGYEQYF

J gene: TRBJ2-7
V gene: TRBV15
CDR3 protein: CATSRGVAGTYEQYF

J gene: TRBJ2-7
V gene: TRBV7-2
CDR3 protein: CASSLRTVISYEQYF

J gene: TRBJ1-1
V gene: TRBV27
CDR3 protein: CASSAGQQNTEAFF

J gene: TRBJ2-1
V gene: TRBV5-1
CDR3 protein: CASAYGSYNEQFF

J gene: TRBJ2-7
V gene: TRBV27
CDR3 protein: CASSLQPPDRVAYEQYF

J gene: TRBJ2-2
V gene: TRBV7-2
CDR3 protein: CASSLMSGAGGNTGELFF

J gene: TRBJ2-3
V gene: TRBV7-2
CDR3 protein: CASLQGIGTDTQYF

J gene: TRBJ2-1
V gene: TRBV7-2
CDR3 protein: CASSFSAGENEQFF

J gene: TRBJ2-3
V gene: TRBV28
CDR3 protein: CASSSRLAGEDTQYF

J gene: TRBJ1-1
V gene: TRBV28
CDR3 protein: CASSLSTGVAEAFF

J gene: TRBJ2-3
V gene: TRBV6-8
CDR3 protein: CASSPPTSGRAENTQYF

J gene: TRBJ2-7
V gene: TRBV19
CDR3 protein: CASSISGELYEQYF